The text below deals with one TCR beta chain. Sequencing was performed with immunoSEQ multiplex PCR; in TCRdb, only in-frame clones are kept and a portion is missing. Of fewer than 250,000 clones in the sample, roughly nine tenths were seen once. The data derive from a study of control samples from healthy donors and cancer patients. Looked up from germline, CDR1 is SGHRS and CDR2 is YFSETQ. There are 14 residues in the CDR3. V dropped 4 bases and J dropped 5; count of bases not matched to a gene: 5. The material sequenced was blood. The chain links TRBV5-1 to TRBJ2-1; TRBD2 agrees at 8 bases. This clonotype originated in a man aged 25-45 years in good health. The CDR3 loop is CASSVGGANNEQFF. The CDR3 DNA sequence: TGCGCCAGCAGCGTCGGGGGGGCCAACAATGAGCAGTTCTTC.